The 30 T cell receptor beta chains below come from one sample, sequenced in a study of cytomegalovirus exposure and HLA in healthy donors. Both 60 Vbeta primers and 13 Jbeta primers went into the PCR. Using immunoSEQ multiplex PCR, the repertoire was profiled, and TCRdb retains in-frame clones only, with some absent. The profile shows 90,000 to 150,000 clones, roughly 70% of them singletons. The sample comprised PBMCs. The receptor source for this set is a woman in her forties in good health and CMV-seropositive.

The chain's CDR3 is CSVEPHSGANVLTF. The CDR3 nucleotides read TGCAGCGTTGAACCCCACTCTGGGGCCAACGTCCTGACTTTC. V gene TRBV29-1 combines with J gene TRBJ2-6; no firm D call. The CDR3 consists of 14 residues. The germline V gene encodes CDR1 SQVTM and CDR2 ANQGSEA. V was trimmed by 2 bases and J by 0 bases, leaving 5 bases between them.

This clone came up once. For the CDR3, the DNA is TGTGCCAGCAGTTCAGACGGGGTTCGGCCCCAGCATTTT. Amino acids: CASSSDGVRPQHF. The chain uses TRBV7-2 and TRBJ1-5, with D unclear. There are 13 residues in the CDR3. The germline V and J ends were trimmed by 6 bases and 9 bases, with 15 bases remaining between them. Germline CDR1 and CDR2: SGHTA and FQGNSA.

The chain has TRBV4-2 and TRBJ1-4; 8 nucleotides align to TRBD1. V dropped 4 bases and J dropped 6; count of bases not matched to a gene: 7. This CDR3 contains 15 residues. Germline CDR1 is LGHNA and CDR2 is YNFKEQ. CDR3 sequence: CASSPRTGSDEKLFF. CDR3 in DNA: TGTGCCAGCAGCCCCCGGACAGGGTCTGATGAAAAACTGTTTTTT.

The chain has TRBV5-4 and TRBJ2-1, with 11 positions matching TRBD1. Germline lookup yields CDR1 SGHNT and CDR2 YYREEE (reference sequence). The CDR3 length is 15 residues. V dropped 4 bases and J dropped 6; count of bases not matched to a gene: 6. DNA for the CDR3: TGTGCCAGCAGCCCGGGACAGGGGGGACCCAATGAGCAGTTCTTC. Its translation is CASSPGQGGPNEQFF.

This clone was seen more than once but under ten times. The chain joins TRBV15 to TRBJ1-4; 8 bases line up with TRBD1. With V trimmed by 2 bases and J by 6 bases, 14 bases remained unmatched. The germline V gene has CDR1 LNHNV and CDR2 YYDKDF (reference sequence). CDR3 size: 18 residues. This chain's CDR3 is CATSRIPPPGGGDEKLFF. The CDR3 nucleotides read TGTGCCACCAGCAGAATCCCACCCCCAGGGGGCGGCGATGAAAAACTGTTTTTT.

The rearrangement joins TRBV15 to TRBJ1-4; D is uncertain. This CDR3 has 11 residues. V lost 5 bases and J 12 bases, leaving 10 bases between the germline ends. In germline, CDR1 is LNHNV, CDR2 YYDKDF (reference sequence). DNA of the CDR3: TGTGCCACCAGCGAGAGACTTGAACTGTTTTTT. Protein: CATSERLELFF.

The V call is TRBV19, the J call TRBJ1-5, with TRBD1 identical over 7 bases. V gave up 4 bases and J gave up 1 base; unmatched junction bases: 7. The CDR3 runs to 16 residues. Per the germline V gene, CDR1 is LNHDA and CDR2 is SQIVND (reference sequence). CDR3 coding DNA: TGTGCCAGTAGTAACCGGACAGGCCTCAGCAATCAGCCCCAGCATTTT. This gives the protein CASSNRTGLSNQPQHF.

The chain combines TRBV9 with TRBJ2-3; D might be TRBD1 (5 bases). The CDR3 totals 14 residues. The V end lost 3 bases, the J end lost 2 bases, and 10 bases lay between the germline ends. Germline CDR1 SGDLS, CDR2 YYNGEE. The CDR3, as DNA: TGTGCCAGCAGCGCGACAGTCAACACAGATACGCAGTATTTT. As protein: CASSATVNTDTQYF.

The V gene is TRBV5-4, the J gene TRBJ1-1; no firm D call. This CDR3 has 13 residues. Germline loops: CDR1 SGHNT, CDR2 YYREEE (reference sequence). With 4 bases removed from V and 5 bases from J, the gap between germline ends came to 12 bases. As DNA, the CDR3 is TGTGCCAGCAGCCCATTTCGGGGTACTGAAGCTTTCTTT. Encoded protein: CASSPFRGTEAFF.

This clone came up a few times. The chain joins TRBV7-6 to TRBJ1-5, with 9 bases identical to TRBD1. The CDR3 extends over 15 amino acids. Germline assignment: CDR1 SGHVS and CDR2 FNYEAQ. Unmatched junction bases numbered 7, after V lost 5 bases and J lost 5 bases. As DNA, the CDR3 is TGTGCCAGCAGCAACGAGGGACAGGGATATCAGCCCCAGCATTTT. Residues: CASSNEGQGYQPQHF.

V usage is TRBV7-2 and J usage is TRBJ1-1, with D perhaps TRBD1 (6 bases). CDR3 size: 15 residues. Germline CDR1 is SGHTA and CDR2 is FQGNSA. V lost 5 bases and J lost 9, with 22 bases in between. CDR3 in amino acids: CASSPPGGPGRKAFF. CDR3 nucleotide sequence: TGTGCCAGCAGCCCTCCGGGGGGGCCGGGTCGTAAAGCTTTCTTT. The variable domain in full, with the rest retrieved from reference TRBV7-2 and TRBJ1-1, is GAGVSQSPSNKVTEKGKDVELRCDPISGHTALYWYRQSLGQGLEFLIYFQGNSAPDKSGLPSDRFSAERTGGSVSTLTIQRTQQEDSAVYLCASSPPGGPGRKAFFGQGTRLTVV.

The sample holds one count of this clone. The genes are TRBV2 and TRBJ1-4, with 8 bases matching TRBD1. The junction had 13 bases not matched to a gene; V was cut back by 3 bases and J by 7 bases. From germline, CDR1 is SNHLY and CDR2 FYNNEI. The CDR3 consists of 17 residues. CDR3 sequence: CASSEWGQGARVEKLFF. The CDR3 coding sequence is TGTGCCAGCAGTGAGTGGGGCCAGGGGGCGCGTGTTGAAAAACTGTTTTTT.

This clone showed up just once. The V call is TRBV2, the J call TRBJ2-7; weak D call: TRBD2 (5 bases). The CDR3 has 15 amino acids. The germline V gene encodes CDR1 SNHLY and CDR2 FYNNEI. The V and J ends lost 1 base and 5 bases respectively, with 15 bases between them. The chain's CDR3 is CASSEGRLLRDEQYF. The CDR3 nucleotides read TGTGCCAGCAGTGAAGGGAGGCTCCTAAGGGACGAGCAGTACTTC. Complete variable domain (other parts from reference TRBV2 and TRBJ2-7): EPEVTQTPSHQVTQMGQEVILRCVPISNHLYFYWYRQILGQKVEFLVSFYNNEISEKSEIFDDQFSVERPDGSNFTLKIRSTKLEDSAMYFCASSEGRLLRDEQYFGPGTRLTVT.

This clone was seen at least ten times. CDR3 in amino acids: CASSPVGGGPTEAFF. The CDR3 coding sequence is TGCGCCAGCAGCCCAGTTGGGGGGGGTCCCACTGAAGCTTTCTTT. The chain uses TRBV4-3 and TRBJ1-1; TRBD1 might be the D (5 bases). Between the trimmed V and J ends, which lost 4 bases and 4 bases, there was a span of 16 bases. There are 15 residues in the CDR3. CDR1 LGHNA and CDR2 YSLEER come from the germline V gene.

The chain is built from TRBV27 and TRBJ1-1; D remains ambiguous. CDR1 and CDR2 (germline): MNHEY, SMNVEV (reference sequence). There are 15 residues in the CDR3. V was clipped by 0 bases and J by 0 bases, with 8 bases between them. This chain's CDR3 is CASSLSFGVNTEAFF. The CDR3 nucleotides are TGTGCCAGCAGTTTATCGTTCGGGGTGAACACTGAAGCTTTCTTT.

The genes are TRBV7-9 and TRBJ1-1; no reliable D call. The V and J ends lost 4 bases and 0 bases respectively, with 3 bases between them. This CDR3 has 12 residues. In germline, CDR1 is SEHNR, CDR2 FQNEAQ (reference sequence). This CDR3 reads CASSSVNTEAFF. Here the CDR3 DNA reads TGTGCCAGCAGCTCCGTGAACACTGAAGCTTTCTTT.

The chain recombines TRBV29-1 with TRBJ1-2; the match to TRBD1 covers 7 bases. Germline lookup yields CDR1 SQVTM and CDR2 ANQGSEA. The J segment lost 3 bases and the V segment lost 1 base, leaving 8 bases of the junction unmatched. The CDR3 covers 15 residues. The CDR3 reads CSVEGQGNFYYGYTF. The CDR3 nucleotides read TGCAGCGTTGAAGGACAGGGAAACTTTTACTATGGCTACACCTTC.

The chain couples TRBV7-3 to TRBJ2-2; D is perhaps TRBD1 (6 bases). Germline V gives CDR1 SGHTA, CDR2 FQGTGA. The CDR3 has 13 residues. Trimming pared 6 bases from V and 5 bases from J, leaving 10 bases between. CDR3 sequence reads: CASRTTGTGELFF. The CDR3 nucleotides read TGTGCCAGCAGAACAACAGGGACCGGGGAGCTGTTTTTT.

The chain carries TRBV6-4 and TRBJ2-3; TRBD2 agrees at 10 bases. The CDR3 covers 14 residues. V gave up 9 bases and J gave up 2 bases; unmatched junction bases: 5. The germline gives CDR1 MRHNA, CDR2 SNTAGT. Here the CDR3 reads CASSGTSDTDTQYF. CDR3 in DNA: TGTGCCAGTTCCGGGACTAGCGACACAGATACGCAGTATTTT.

This rearrangement joins TRBV30 to TRBJ2-6; D perhaps matches TRBD2 (6 bases). The V end lost 3 bases, the J end lost 0 bases, and 6 bases lay between the germline ends. CDR1 and CDR2 from the germline V gene are GTSNPN and SVGIG (reference sequence). The CDR3 loop spans 14 amino acids. The CDR3 DNA reads as TGTGCCTGGAGCGGGGGCTCTGGGGCCAACGTCCTGACTTTC. This gives the protein CAWSGGSGANVLTF.

The chain employs TRBV7-3 and TRBJ2-2; possible D gene TRBD2, 6 bases. The ends were cut back, 5 bases at V and 4 bases at J, with 17 bases in the middle. The CDR3 is 16 amino acids. Germline CDR1 SGHTA, CDR2 FQGTGA. The CDR3 nucleotides read TGTGCCAGCAGCCTGACTAGTTCGAGAGGCACCGGGGAGCTGTTTTTT. Translating gives CASSLTSSRGTGELFF.

This clone was counted a few times. The chain employs TRBV10-3 and TRBJ2-3; 7 positions match TRBD1. Germline values: CDR1 ENHRY, CDR2 SYGVKD. Trimming cost V 6 bases and J 0 bases; bases outside gene matches: 3. This CDR3 contains 14 residues. The chain's CDR3 is CAIRDRTSTDTQYF. The CDR3 nucleotides read TGTGCCATCAGGGACAGGACTAGCACAGATACGCAGTATTTT.

The CDR3 region is CASSTSGGASYNEQFF. The CDR3 DNA reads TGTGCCAGTAGCACTAGCGGGGGGGCCTCCTACAATGAGCAGTTCTTC. The chain employs TRBV19 and TRBJ2-1; 13 nucleotides agree with TRBD2. Trimming at V came to 6 bases and at J to 0 bases, leaving 2 bases not matched to a gene. This CDR3 comprises 16 residues. Germline V gives CDR1 LNHDA, CDR2 SQIVND (reference sequence).

This clone was detected once. Here the CDR3 DNA reads TGCAGCCCCGGGGGACTTGAAGCTTTCTTT. It translates to CSPGGLEAFF. The V and J genes are TRBV20-1 and TRBJ1-1; TRBD1 might be the D (5 bases). This CDR3 region has 10 residues. The germline gives CDR1 DFQATT, CDR2 SNEGSKA (reference sequence).

The chain couples TRBV28 to TRBJ2-5; 11 bases agree with TRBD2. Germline lookup yields CDR1 MDHEN and CDR2 SYDVKM. V was pared by 3 bases and J by 5 bases, with 14 bases of the junction left unmatched. The CDR3 spans 18 residues. The CDR3 DNA sequence: TGTGCCAGCAGTTTTCTCCTGACTAGCGGGAAGTTAAAGGAGACCCAGTACTTC. It specifies CASSFLLTSGKLKETQYF.

This sequence joins TRBV4-2 and TRBJ2-7; TRBD2 matches at 9 bases. The ends lost 0 bases at V and 4 bases at J; junction bases unmatched: 7. The CDR3 loop spans 16 amino acids. Germline assignment: CDR1 LGHNA and CDR2 YNFKEQ. The CDR3 loop reads CASSQDYSGRTYEQYF. In nucleotides, the CDR3 is TGTGCCAGCAGCCAAGACTATAGCGGGAGAACATACGAGCAGTACTTC.

The V gene is TRBV18, the J gene TRBJ1-2; the match to TRBD1 covers 9 bases. The germline gives CDR1 KGHSH, CDR2 LQKENI. The CDR3 spans 16 residues. Trimming took 2 bases from V and 8 from J; bases not matched to a gene: 12. The CDR3 coding sequence is TGTGCCAGCTCACCAACGAGATTGGACAGGGGCATAGGCTACACCTTC. Its translation: CASSPTRLDRGIGYTF.

V usage is TRBV12-5 and J usage is TRBJ2-5; possible D gene TRBD1, 5 bases. This CDR3 is built from 13 residues. Per the germline V gene, CDR1 is LGHNT and CDR2 is FRNRAP. Trimming shortened V by 3 bases and J by 1 base, and 6 bases separated the two germline ends. As DNA, the CDR3 is TGTGCTAGTGGTTTACAGGTCCAAGAGACCCAGTACTTC. Its translation is CASGLQVQETQYF.

The rearrangement links TRBV5-6 to TRBJ2-7, with D possibly matching TRBD2 (5 bases). Germline assignment: CDR1 SGHDT and CDR2 YYEEEE. The CDR3 length is 12 residues. V was clipped by 6 bases and J by 3 bases, with 10 bases between them. The CDR3 reads CASKGSGYEQYF. The CDR3 DNA reads as TGTGCCAGCAAAGGGAGCGGCTACGAGCAGTACTTC.

The V call is TRBV19, the J call TRBJ1-1; D unresolved. CDR1 is LNHDA and CDR2 is SQIVND in the germline V gene (reference sequence). V gave up 3 bases and J gave up 11 bases, with 10 bases separating them. There are 11 residues in the CDR3. This CDR3 is CASSISQAAFF. The DNA for the CDR3 is TGTGCCAGTAGTATCTCGCAGGCTGCTTTCTTT.